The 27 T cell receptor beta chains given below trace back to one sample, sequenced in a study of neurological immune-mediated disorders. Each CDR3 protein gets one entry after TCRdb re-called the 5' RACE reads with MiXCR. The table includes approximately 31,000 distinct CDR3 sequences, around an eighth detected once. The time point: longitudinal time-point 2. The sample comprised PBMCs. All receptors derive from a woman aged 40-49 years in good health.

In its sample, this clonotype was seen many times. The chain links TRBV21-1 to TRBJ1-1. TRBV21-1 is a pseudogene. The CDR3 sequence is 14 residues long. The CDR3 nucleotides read TGTGCCAGCAGCAAAGGGGTGGTCGACACTGAAGCTTTCTTT. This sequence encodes CASSKGVVDTEAFF.

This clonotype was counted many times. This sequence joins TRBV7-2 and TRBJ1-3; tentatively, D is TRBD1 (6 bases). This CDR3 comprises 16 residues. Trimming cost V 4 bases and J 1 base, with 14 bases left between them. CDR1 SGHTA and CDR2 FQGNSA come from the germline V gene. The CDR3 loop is CASSWVPGVSGNTIYF. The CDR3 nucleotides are TGTGCCAGCAGCTGGGTACCAGGGGTTTCTGGAAACACCATATATTTT.

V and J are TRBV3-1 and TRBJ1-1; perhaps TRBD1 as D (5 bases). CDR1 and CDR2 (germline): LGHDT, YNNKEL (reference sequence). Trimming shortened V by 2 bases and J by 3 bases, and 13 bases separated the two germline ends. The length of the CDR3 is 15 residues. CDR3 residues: CASSQRGSPHTEAFF. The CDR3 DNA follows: TGTGCCAGCAGCCAAAGGGGCAGCCCCCACACTGAAGCTTTCTTT.

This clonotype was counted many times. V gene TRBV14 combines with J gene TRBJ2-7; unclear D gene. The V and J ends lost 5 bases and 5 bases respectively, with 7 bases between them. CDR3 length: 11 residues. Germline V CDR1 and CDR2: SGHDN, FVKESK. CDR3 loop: CASSIRDEQYF. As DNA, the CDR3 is TGTGCCAGCAGCATCCGAGACGAGCAGTACTTC.

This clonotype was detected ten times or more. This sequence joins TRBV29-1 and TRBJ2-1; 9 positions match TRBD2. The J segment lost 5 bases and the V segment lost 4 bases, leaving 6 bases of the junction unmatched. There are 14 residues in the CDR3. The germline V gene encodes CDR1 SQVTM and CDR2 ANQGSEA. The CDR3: CSVGRSGGHNEQFF. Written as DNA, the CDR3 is TGCAGCGTTGGTCGTAGCGGGGGTCACAATGAGCAGTTCTTC.

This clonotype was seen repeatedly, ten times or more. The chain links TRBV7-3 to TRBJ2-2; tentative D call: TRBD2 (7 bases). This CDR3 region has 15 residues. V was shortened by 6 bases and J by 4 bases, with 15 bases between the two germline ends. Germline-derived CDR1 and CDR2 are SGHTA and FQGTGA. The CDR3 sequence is CASRDDRTSTGELFF. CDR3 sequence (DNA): TGTGCCAGCAGGGATGACAGGACTAGCACCGGGGAGCTGTTTTTT.

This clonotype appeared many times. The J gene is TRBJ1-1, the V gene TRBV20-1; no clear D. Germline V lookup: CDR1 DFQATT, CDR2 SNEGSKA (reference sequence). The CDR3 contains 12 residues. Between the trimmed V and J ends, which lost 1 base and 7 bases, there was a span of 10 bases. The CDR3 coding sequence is TGCAGTGCTAGAGGACCGGCGTTTGAAGCTTTCTTT. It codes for CSARGPAFEAFF.

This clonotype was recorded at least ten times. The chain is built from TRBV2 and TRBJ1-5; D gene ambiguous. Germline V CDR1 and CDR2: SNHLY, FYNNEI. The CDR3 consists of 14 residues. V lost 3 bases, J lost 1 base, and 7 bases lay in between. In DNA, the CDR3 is TGTGCCAGCAGTGACAGGTTGAGCAATCAGCCCCAGCATTTT. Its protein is CASSDRLSNQPQHF.

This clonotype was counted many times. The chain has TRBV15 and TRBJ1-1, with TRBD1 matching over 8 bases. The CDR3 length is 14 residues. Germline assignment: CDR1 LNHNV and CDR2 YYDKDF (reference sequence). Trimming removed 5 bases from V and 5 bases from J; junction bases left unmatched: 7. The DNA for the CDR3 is TGTGCCACCAGCTCGCAGGGGGCGAATACTGAAGCTTTCTTT. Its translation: CATSSQGANTEAFF. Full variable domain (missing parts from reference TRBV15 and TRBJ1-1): DAMVIQNPRYQVTQFGKPVTLSCSQTLNHNVMYWYQQKSSQAPKLLFHYYDKDFNNEADTPDNFQSRRPNTSFCFLDIRSPGLGDTAMYLCATSSQGANTEAFFGQGTRLTVV.

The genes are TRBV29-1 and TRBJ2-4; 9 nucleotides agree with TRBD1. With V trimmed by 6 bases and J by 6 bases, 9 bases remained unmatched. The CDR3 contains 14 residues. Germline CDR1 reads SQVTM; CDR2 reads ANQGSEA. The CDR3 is CSVLYGTGRNIQYF. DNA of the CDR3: TGCAGCGTGCTGTATGGGACAGGGAGAAACATTCAGTACTTC.

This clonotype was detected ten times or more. Here the CDR3 reads CASSVGQNYGYTF. CDR3 sequence (DNA): TGCGCCAGCAGCGTGGGACAGAACTATGGCTACACCTTC. This rearrangement joins TRBV5-1 to TRBJ1-2; 7 bases are shared with TRBD1. The junction had 2 bases not matched to a gene; V was cut back by 4 bases and J by 2 bases. Germline V gene lookup returns CDR1 SGHRS and CDR2 YFSETQ. The CDR3 spans 13 residues.

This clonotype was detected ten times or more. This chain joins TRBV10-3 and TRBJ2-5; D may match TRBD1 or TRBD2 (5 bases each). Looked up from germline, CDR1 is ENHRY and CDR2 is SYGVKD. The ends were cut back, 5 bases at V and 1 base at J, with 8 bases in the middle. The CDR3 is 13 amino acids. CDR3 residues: CAISWDLQETQYF. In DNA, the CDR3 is TGTGCCATCAGTTGGGACCTCCAAGAGACCCAGTACTTC.

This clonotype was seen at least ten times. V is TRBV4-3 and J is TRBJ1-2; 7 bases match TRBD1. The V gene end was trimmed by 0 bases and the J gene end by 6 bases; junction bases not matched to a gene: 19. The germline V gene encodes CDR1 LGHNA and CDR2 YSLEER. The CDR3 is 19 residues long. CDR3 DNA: TGCGCCAGCAGCCAAGATCTTTCCGAGGGGGCCCTGTTCGTCCATGGCTACACCTTC. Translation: CASSQDLSEGALFVHGYTF.

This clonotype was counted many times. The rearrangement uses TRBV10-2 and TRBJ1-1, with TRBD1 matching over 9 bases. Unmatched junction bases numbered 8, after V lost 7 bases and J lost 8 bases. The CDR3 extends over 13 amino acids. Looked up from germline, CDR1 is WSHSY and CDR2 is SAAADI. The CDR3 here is CASKGNRGQEAFF. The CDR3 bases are TGCGCCAGCAAGGGGAACAGGGGGCAGGAAGCTTTCTTT.

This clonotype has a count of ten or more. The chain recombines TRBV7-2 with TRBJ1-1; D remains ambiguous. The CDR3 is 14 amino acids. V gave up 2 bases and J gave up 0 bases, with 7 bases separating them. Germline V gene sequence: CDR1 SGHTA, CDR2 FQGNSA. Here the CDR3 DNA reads TGTGCCAGCAGCTTAATCCGAGTGAACACTGAAGCTTTCTTT. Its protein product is CASSLIRVNTEAFF.

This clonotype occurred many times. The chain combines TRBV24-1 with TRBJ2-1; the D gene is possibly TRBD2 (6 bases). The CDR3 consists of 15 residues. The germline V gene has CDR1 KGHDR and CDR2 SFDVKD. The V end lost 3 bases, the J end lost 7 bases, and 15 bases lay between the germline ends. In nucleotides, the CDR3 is TGTGCCACCAGTGATCCCGCAAGCGGAGGGAATGAGCAGTTCTTC. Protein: CATSDPASGGNEQFF.

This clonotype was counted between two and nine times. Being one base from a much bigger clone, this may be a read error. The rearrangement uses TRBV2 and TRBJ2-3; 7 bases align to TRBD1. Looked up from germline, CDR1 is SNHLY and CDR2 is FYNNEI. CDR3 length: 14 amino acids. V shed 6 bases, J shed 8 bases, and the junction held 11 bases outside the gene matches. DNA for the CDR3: TGTGCCAGCAGCGGGACAGAGAGTCCCTTTACGCAGTATTTT. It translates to CASSGTESPFTQYF.

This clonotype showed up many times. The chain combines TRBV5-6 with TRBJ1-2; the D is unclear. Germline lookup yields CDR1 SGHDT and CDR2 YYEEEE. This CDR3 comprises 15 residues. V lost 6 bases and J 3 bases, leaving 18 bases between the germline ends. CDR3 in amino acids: CASTDDARGYYGYTF. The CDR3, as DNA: TGTGCCAGCACAGACGACGCACGCGGGTACTATGGCTACACCTTC.

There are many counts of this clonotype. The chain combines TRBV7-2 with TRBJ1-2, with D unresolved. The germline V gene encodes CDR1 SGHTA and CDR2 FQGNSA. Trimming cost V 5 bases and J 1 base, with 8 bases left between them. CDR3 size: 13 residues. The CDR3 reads CASSPWGNYGYTF. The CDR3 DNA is TGTGCCAGCAGCCCCTGGGGTAACTATGGCTACACCTTC.

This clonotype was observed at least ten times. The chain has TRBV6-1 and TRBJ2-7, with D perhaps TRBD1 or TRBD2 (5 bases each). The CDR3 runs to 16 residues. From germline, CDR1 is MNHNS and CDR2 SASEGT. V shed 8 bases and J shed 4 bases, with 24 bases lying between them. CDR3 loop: CASGSSWGSGPYEQYF. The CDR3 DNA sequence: TGTGCCAGCGGTTCCTCGTGGGGGAGCGGACCTTACGAGCAGTACTTC.

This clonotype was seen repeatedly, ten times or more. The CDR3 coding sequence is TGTGCCAGCAGCCAGACTATGAACACTGAAGCTTTCTTT. Amino acid sequence: CASSQTMNTEAFF. The gene calls are TRBV4-2 and TRBJ1-1; D remains ambiguous. V gave up 3 bases and J gave up 0 bases, with 5 bases separating them. The CDR3 is 13 amino acids. Germline CDR1 LGHNA, CDR2 YNFKEQ.

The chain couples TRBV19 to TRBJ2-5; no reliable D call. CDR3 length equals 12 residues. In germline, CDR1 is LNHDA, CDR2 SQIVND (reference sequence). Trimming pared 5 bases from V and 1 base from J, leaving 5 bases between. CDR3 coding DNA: TGTGCCAGTAGTCACACCCAAGAGACCCAGTACTTC. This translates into CASSHTQETQYF.

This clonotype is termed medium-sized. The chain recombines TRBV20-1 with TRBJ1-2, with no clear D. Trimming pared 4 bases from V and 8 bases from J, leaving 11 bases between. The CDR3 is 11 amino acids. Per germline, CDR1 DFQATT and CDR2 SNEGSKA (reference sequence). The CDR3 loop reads CSATAPGGYTF. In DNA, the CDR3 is TGCAGTGCTACCGCTCCCGGAGGCTACACCTTC.

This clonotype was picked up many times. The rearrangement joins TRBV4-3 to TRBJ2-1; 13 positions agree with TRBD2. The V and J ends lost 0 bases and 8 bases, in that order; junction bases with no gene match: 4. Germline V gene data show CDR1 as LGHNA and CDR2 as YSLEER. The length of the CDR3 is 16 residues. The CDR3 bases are TGCGCCAGCAGCCAAGAGGGACTAGCGGGATTCCATGAGCAGTTCTTC. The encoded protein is CASSQEGLAGFHEQFF.

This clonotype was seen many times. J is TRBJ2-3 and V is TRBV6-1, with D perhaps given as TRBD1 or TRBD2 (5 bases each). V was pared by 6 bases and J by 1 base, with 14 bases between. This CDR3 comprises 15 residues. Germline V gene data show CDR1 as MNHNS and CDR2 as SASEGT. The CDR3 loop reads CASRGRADGTDTQYF. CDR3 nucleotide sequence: TGTGCCAGCAGGGGACGGGCGGACGGCACAGATACGCAGTATTTT.

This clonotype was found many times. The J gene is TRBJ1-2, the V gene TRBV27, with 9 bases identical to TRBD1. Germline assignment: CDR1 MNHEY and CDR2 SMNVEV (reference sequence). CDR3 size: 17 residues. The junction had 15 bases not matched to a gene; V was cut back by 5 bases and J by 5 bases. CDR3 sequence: CASSGQGTGIMDYGYTF. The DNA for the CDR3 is TGTGCCAGCAGTGGGCAAGGGACAGGGATAATGGATTATGGCTACACCTTC.

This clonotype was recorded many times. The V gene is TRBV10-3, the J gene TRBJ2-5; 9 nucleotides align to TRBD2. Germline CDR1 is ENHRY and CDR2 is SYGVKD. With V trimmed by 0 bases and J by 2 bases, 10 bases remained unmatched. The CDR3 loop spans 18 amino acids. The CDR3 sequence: CAISESSLAGHKQETQYF. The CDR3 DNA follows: TGTGCCATCAGTGAGTCCTCGCTAGCGGGGCATAAACAAGAGACCCAGTACTTC.